This TCR beta chain comes out of a study of T cell repertoires in cytomegalovirus infection. Study-level information: CMV epitopes, recently identified HLA-C-restricted and well-studied HLA-B-restricted, were used. Public TCR beta signatures were indicative of both CMV infection and a matching HLA type. Overall study findings and caveats: Clonotypes of TCR beta that were HLA-C-restricted and CMV-specific dominated the ex vivo response.

A note on this clonotype: Its antigen is unidentified.

TCRdb re-derived calls from the reads in MiXCR, one entry per CDR3 protein. In the table there are over 100,000 distinct CDR3 sequences, around 28% of which are singletons. The CDR3 has 15 residues. Looked up from germline, CDR1 is SEHNR and CDR2 is FQNEAQ (reference sequence). V lost 6 bases, J lost 1 base, and 8 bases stayed unmatched. This sample comprised CD8+ T cells from cultured PBMCs, obtained from culture after CMV antigen stimulation. The receptor was isolated from a human donor in good health (CMV status not recorded). Some clones in this sample may be carry-over from other donors' samples. This chain links TRBV7-9 with TRBJ1-1, with 7 bases that match TRBD1. Written as DNA, the CDR3 is TGTGCCAGCAGGGTTCCGGGACAGAGGAACACTGAAGCTTTCTTT. This encodes CASRVPGQRNTEAFF.